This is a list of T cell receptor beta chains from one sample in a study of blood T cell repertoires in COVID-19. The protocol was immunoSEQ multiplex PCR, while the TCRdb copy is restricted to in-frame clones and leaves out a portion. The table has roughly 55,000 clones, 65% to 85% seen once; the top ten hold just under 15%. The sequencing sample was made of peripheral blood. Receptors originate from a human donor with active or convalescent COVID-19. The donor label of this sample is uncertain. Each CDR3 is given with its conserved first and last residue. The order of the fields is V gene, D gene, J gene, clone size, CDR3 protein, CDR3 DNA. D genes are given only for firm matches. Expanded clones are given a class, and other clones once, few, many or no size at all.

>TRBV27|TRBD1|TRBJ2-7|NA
CASSLSGGPYEQYF
TGTGCCAGCAGTTTATCAGGGGGCCCCTACGAGCAGTACTTC
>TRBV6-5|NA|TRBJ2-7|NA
CASNRAEPYEQYF
TGTGCCAGCAACCGAGCGGAACCCTACGAGCAGTACTTC
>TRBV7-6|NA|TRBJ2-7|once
CASSRYHEQYF
TGTGCCAGCAGCCGGTACCACGAGCAGTACTTC
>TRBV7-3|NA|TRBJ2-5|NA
CASSFSQGETQYF
TGTGCCAGCAGCTTCTCGCAGGGGGAGACCCAGTACTTC
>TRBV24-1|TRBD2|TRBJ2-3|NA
CATSDFRGASGRLRVGTDTQYF
TGTGCCACCAGTGATTTCCGGGGGGCTAGCGGGAGATTGAGGGTCGGCACAGATACGCAGTATTTT
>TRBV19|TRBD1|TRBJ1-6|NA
CASSTDRGQSPLHF
TGTGCCAGTAGTACGGACAGGGGACAATCACCCCTCCACTTT
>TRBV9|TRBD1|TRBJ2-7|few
CASSPGNGGQGRDEQYF
TGTGCCAGCAGCCCCGGAAATGGGGGACAGGGGCGCGACGAGCAGTACTTC
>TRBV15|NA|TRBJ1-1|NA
CATLALGGLHTEAFF
TGTGCCACCCTAGCCCTGGGGGGGCTGCATACTGAAGCTTTCTTT
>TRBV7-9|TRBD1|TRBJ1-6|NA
CASSLEGQRNNSPLHF
TGTGCCAGCAGCTTGGAGGGACAGAGGAATAATTCACCCCTCCACTTT
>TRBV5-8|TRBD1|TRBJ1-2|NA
CASSITTGVNYGYTF
TGTGCCAGCAGCATAACCACAGGGGTTAACTATGGCTACACCTTC
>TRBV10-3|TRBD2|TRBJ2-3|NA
CAIGVAGVPDTQYF
TGTGCCATCGGCGTAGCGGGAGTTCCAGATACGCAGTATTTT
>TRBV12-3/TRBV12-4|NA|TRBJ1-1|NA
CASSSKRNTEAFF
TGTGCCAGCAGTTCCAAGCGGAACACTGAAGCTTTCTTT
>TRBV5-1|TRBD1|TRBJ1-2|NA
CASSFGTAYGYTF
TGCGCCAGCAGCTTTGGGACAGCATATGGCTACACCTTC
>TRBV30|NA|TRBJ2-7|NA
CAWAAKYEQYF
TGTGCCTGGGCCGCTAAGTACGAGCAGTACTTC
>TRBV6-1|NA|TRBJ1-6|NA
CASSEGAGLSSYNSPLHF
TGTGCCAGCAGTGAAGGGGCAGGGTTGAGCTCCTATAATTCACCCCTCCACTTT
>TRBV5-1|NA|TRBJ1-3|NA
CASSVDRTGNTIYF
TGCGCCAGCAGCGTCGACAGGACTGGAAACACCATATATTTT
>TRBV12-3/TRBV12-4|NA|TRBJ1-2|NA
CASRWGTGYGYTF
TGTGCCAGCAGGTGGGGGACTGGCTATGGCTACACCTTC
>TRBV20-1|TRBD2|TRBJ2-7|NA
CSASKTSDSYEQYF
TGCAGTGCTAGTAAGACTAGCGATTCCTACGAGCAGTACTTC
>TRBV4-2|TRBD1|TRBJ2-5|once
CASSGPDRGETQYF
TGTGCCAGCAGCGGACCGGACAGGGGCGAGACCCAGTACTTC
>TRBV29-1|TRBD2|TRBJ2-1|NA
CSVTRAGRGYNEQFF
TGCAGCGTAACCAGGGCCGGGAGGGGCTACAATGAGCAGTTCTTC
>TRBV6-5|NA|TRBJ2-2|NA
CAGRNTGELFF
TGTGCCGGGAGAAACACCGGGGAGCTGTTTTTT
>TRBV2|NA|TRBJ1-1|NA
CASSAGGRTEAFF
TGTGCCAGCAGTGCGGGTGGGAGGACTGAAGCTTTCTTT
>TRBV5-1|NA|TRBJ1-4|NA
CASSSSGGRGFEKLFF
TGCGCCAGCAGCTCCTCTGGGGGCAGGGGTTTTGAAAAACTGTTTTTT
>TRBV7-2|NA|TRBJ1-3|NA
CASSLHRNTIYF
TGTGCCAGCAGCTTACACCGGAACACCATATATTTT
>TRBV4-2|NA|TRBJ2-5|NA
CASSQAEGAQETQYF
TGTGCCAGCAGCCAAGCGGAGGGGGCCCAAGAGACCCAGTACTTC
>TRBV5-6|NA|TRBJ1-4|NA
CASSQLSEKLFF
TGTGCCAGCAGCCAACTAAGTGAAAAACTGTTTTTT
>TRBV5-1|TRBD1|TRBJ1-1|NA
CASSLVTGQGFLAFF
TGCGCCAGCAGCTTGGTGACGGGACAGGGTTTCCTGGCTTTCTTT
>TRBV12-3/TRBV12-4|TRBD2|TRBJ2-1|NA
CASGTSHENEQFF
TGTGCCAGCGGGACTAGCCATGAGAATGAGCAGTTCTTC
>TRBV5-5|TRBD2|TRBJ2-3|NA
CASSWQGALAGVSTDTQYF
TGTGCCAGCAGCTGGCAGGGGGCCCTAGCGGGAGTCTCTACAGATACGCAGTATTTT
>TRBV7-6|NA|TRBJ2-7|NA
CASSTKDSPEQYF
TGTGCCAGCAGCACTAAGGACAGCCCCGAGCAGTACTTC
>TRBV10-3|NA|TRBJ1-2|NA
CAISELQGSFYGYTF
TGTGCCATCAGTGAGTTACAGGGTTCCTTCTATGGCTACACCTTC